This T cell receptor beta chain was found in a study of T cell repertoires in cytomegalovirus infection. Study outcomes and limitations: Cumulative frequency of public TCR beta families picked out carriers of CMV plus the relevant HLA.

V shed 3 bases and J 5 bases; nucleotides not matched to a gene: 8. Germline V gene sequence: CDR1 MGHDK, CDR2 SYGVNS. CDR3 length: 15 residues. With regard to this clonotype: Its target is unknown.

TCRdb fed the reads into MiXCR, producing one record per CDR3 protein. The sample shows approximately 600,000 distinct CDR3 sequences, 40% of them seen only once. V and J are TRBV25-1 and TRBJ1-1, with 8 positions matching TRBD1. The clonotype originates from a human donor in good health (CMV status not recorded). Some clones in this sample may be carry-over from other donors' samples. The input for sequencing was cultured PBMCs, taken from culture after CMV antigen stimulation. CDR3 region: CASSDLGQGGTEAFF. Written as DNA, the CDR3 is TGTGCCAGCAGTGACCTCGGACAGGGAGGTACTGAAGCTTTCTTT.